These 20 T cell receptor beta chains originate from one sample sequenced in a study of Ad26.COV2.S vaccination and SARS-CoV-2 variants (dated by TCRdb to the early 2020s). The method behind the library was the immunoSEQ multiplex PCR assay. This immuneACCESS table, as held by TCRdb, lists in-frame sequences with V and J called but not all clones. Of the missing ones, under half trace to an unresolved V gene in checked studies; the others have no known cause. The sample records some 350,000 clones, almost 90% of which are singletons. The ten most abundant clones make up around 5% of the sample. According to the study, the label for this sample's treatment or condition signals: 19 received Ad26.COV2.S at low or high dose, single or two shots; a few received placebo; per-sample allocation not given. Repertoires of vaccine and placebo recipients were sequenced from samples collected on day 63 after the first injection.

This specimen was peripheral blood, taken in a trial of Ad26.COV2.S vaccine versus placebo. The receptors derive from a person aged 18-65 years who received the Ad26.COV2.S COVID-19 vaccine or a placebo.

V usage is TRBV29-1 and J usage is TRBJ1-2; D is undetermined. CDR1 and CDR2 from the germline V gene are SQVTM and ANQGSEA. This CDR3 has 14 residues. Trimming cost V 1 base and J 5 bases, with 14 bases left between them. CDR3 coding DNA: TGCAGCGTTGAAGGCGGGCCCGCGGGGTATGGCTACACCTTC. It encodes CSVEGGPAGYGYTF.

The CDR3 sequence: CASSFGGRGNTEAFF. CDR3 coding DNA: TGTGCCAGCAGCTTTGGGGGTCGGGGAAACACTGAAGCTTTCTTT. The chain recombines TRBV11-2 with TRBJ1-1; possible D gene TRBD1, 5 bases. CDR1 and CDR2 from the germline V gene are SGHAT and FQNNGV. V lost 3 bases and J 2 bases, leaving 13 bases between the germline ends. This CDR3 spans 15 amino acids.

The chain is built from TRBV14 and TRBJ1-2; 7 bases align to TRBD1. With V trimmed by 4 bases and J by 3 bases, 5 bases remained unmatched. CDR3 length: 14 amino acids. Germline CDR1 SGHDN, CDR2 FVKESK. This CDR3 is CASSPIDRDYGYTF. The CDR3 DNA sequence: TGTGCCAGCAGCCCTATAGACAGGGACTATGGCTACACCTTC.

This clone appeared a single time. The chain has TRBV6-5 and TRBJ1-2; 9 bases align to TRBD1. CDR1 MNHEY and CDR2 SVGAGI come from the germline V gene. With V trimmed by 8 bases and J by 6 bases, 1 base remained unmatched. The CDR3 has 11 amino acids. The CDR3 sequence: CASGQGNGYTF. In nucleotides, the CDR3 is TGTGCCAGCGGACAGGGGAATGGCTACACCTTC.

The chain joins TRBV11-2 to TRBJ2-7, with 7 bases identical to TRBD1. This CDR3 comprises 14 residues. In germline, CDR1 is SGHAT, CDR2 FQNNGV. Losses at the gene ends were 3 bases for V and 3 bases for J; bases not matched to a gene: 5. CDR3 sequence reads: CASSFGTAIYEQYF. The CDR3 coding sequence is TGTGCCAGCAGCTTCGGGACAGCTATCTACGAGCAGTACTTC.

V usage is TRBV10-2 and J usage is TRBJ1-2; 7 nucleotides line up with TRBD1. The germline V gene encodes CDR1 WSHSY and CDR2 SAAADI. V trimming: 0 bases; J trimming: 4 bases; junction bases outside the gene matches: 5. This CDR3 spans 15 amino acids. The CDR3 loop reads CASSESRGSIYGYTF. Written as DNA, the CDR3 is TGCGCCAGCAGTGAGTCCAGGGGGTCTATCTATGGCTACACCTTC.

The chain carries TRBV2 and TRBJ1-2; 8 bases are shared with TRBD1. This CDR3 region has 13 residues. After removal of 7 bases from V and 2 bases from J, the junction contained 3 bases not matched to a gene. Germline lookup yields CDR1 SNHLY and CDR2 FYNNEI. The DNA for the CDR3 is TGTGCCAGCAACAGGGGGTCAAACTATGGCTACACCTTC. Protein product: CASNRGSNYGYTF.

The sample holds one count of this clone. This chain connects TRBV4-3 to TRBJ1-2; possible D gene TRBD1, 6 bases. Germline CDR1 is LGHNA and CDR2 is YSLEER. The ends were cut back, 0 bases at V and 6 bases at J, with 14 bases in the middle. The CDR3 consists of 15 residues. CDR3 sequence: CASSQEGTGFDGYTF. In DNA, the CDR3 is TGCGCCAGCAGCCAAGAAGGAACAGGGTTTGATGGCTACACCTTC.

The chain combines TRBV15 with TRBJ2-2, with D maybe TRBD1 (6 bases). The CDR3 is 16 amino acids. Looked up from germline, CDR1 is LNHNV and CDR2 is YYDKDF (reference sequence). Trimming pared 3 bases from V and 0 bases from J, leaving 11 bases between. This chain's CDR3 is CATSRGTISNTGELFF. CDR3 sequence (DNA): TGTGCCACCAGCAGGGGGACAATCTCGAACACCGGGGAGCTGTTTTTT.

V usage is TRBV3-1 (or the pseudogene TRBV3-2) and J usage is TRBJ2-1; D is undetermined. The CDR3 length is 15 residues. V lost 4 bases and J lost 5, with 15 bases in between. Germline assignment: CDR1 LGHDT and CDR2 YNNKEL (reference sequence). The CDR3 nucleotides are TGTGCCAGCAGCCCTGCCATCACCCCCAACAATGAGCAGTTCTTC. It yields the protein CASSPAITPNNEQFF.

This chain uses TRBV30 with TRBJ1-5; D gene ambiguous. Germline V gene data show CDR1 as GTSNPN and CDR2 as SVGIG (reference sequence). The CDR3 loop spans 14 amino acids. The V gene lost 7 bases and the J gene lost 3 bases, with 16 bases spanning the gap. As DNA, the CDR3 is TGTGCCTACCTAGACCACAACTTCAATCAGCCCCAGCATTTT. It codes for CAYLDHNFNQPQHF.

V is TRBV19 and J is TRBJ2-1; 9 bases are a match to TRBD2. This CDR3 comprises 14 residues. The ends lost 6 bases at V and 1 base at J; junction bases unmatched: 1. Germline CDR1 reads LNHDA; CDR2 reads SQIVND (reference sequence). CDR3 protein: CASRAGGSYNEQFF. The CDR3 DNA is TGTGCCAGTAGAGCGGGAGGATCCTACAATGAGCAGTTCTTC.

A few counts support this clone. This chain links TRBV13 with TRBJ2-6; D is perhaps TRBD2 (6 bases). Germline V gene lookup returns CDR1 PRHDT and CDR2 FYEKMQ (reference sequence). Trimming pared 7 bases from V and 4 bases from J, leaving 14 bases between. The CDR3 consists of 15 residues. CDR3: CASTQTGAGANVLTF. The CDR3 DNA reads as TGTGCCAGCACCCAGACGGGAGCAGGGGCCAACGTCCTGACTTTC.

This clone was counted between two and nine times. The gene calls are TRBV30 and TRBJ2-2; D is possibly TRBD2 (6 bases). The length of the CDR3 is 15 residues. Per germline, CDR1 GTSNPN and CDR2 SVGIG (reference sequence). The V and J ends lost 0 bases and 4 bases respectively, with 12 bases between them. The CDR3 DNA follows: TGTGCCTGGAGTGTAACGGGACTGCTCACCGGGGAGCTGTTTTTT. This encodes CAWSVTGLLTGELFF.

This CDR3 is CASSHPTHPGSGNTIYF. DNA for the CDR3: TGTGCCAGCAGCCACCCCACCCACCCAGGCTCTGGAAACACCATATATTTT. The V gene is TRBV3-1 (or the pseudogene TRBV3-2), the J gene TRBJ1-3; no definite D call. The V gene lost 3 bases and the J gene lost 0 bases, with 15 bases spanning the gap. In germline, CDR1 is LGHDT, CDR2 YNNKEL (reference sequence). The length of the CDR3 is 17 residues.

The V gene is TRBV28, the J gene TRBJ1-5; D uncertain. The ends were cut back, 7 bases at V and 5 bases at J, with 12 bases in the middle. The CDR3 is made up of 13 amino acids. Germline V CDR1 and CDR2: MDHEN, SYDVKM. CDR3 residues: CASTDTEDQPQHF. CDR3 in DNA: TGTGCCAGCACCGACACGGAGGATCAGCCCCAGCATTTT.

The rearrangement joins TRBV13 to TRBJ1-2; D is undetermined. The V gene's germline CDR1 is PRHDT and CDR2 FYEKMQ (reference sequence). The length of the CDR3 is 15 residues. V was pared by 3 bases and J by 4 bases, with 15 bases between. CDR3 loop: CASSFFDTYIYGYTF. In DNA, the CDR3 is TGTGCCAGCAGCTTTTTCGACACTTACATCTATGGCTACACCTTC.

The J gene is TRBJ2-1, the V gene TRBV12-5; TRBD2 is a possible D gene (5 bases). Looked up from germline, CDR1 is LGHNT and CDR2 is FRNRAP. This CDR3 region has 16 residues. Trimming pared 0 bases from V and 2 bases from J, leaving 11 bases between. CDR3 DNA sequence: TGTGCTAGTGGTTTGGTACTCGGGGATCCCTACAATGAGCAGTTCTTC. Translating gives CASGLVLGDPYNEQFF.

DNA of the CDR3: TGTGCCAGCAGCTTAGAAGGGGGGGGCCGAGGAGATACGCAGTATTTT. Translated, it gives CASSLEGGGRGDTQYF. V usage is TRBV7-2 and J usage is TRBJ2-3, with D tentatively TRBD2 (7 bases). The CDR3 runs to 16 residues. Trimming removed 1 base at V and 5 bases at J, with 16 bases between. Germline CDR1 and CDR2: SGHTA and FQGNSA.

The chain couples TRBV7-6 to TRBJ2-3; maybe TRBD2 (6 bases). The CDR3 consists of 16 residues. Germline loops: CDR1 SGHVS, CDR2 FNYEAQ. V lost 0 bases to trimming and J lost 7 bases, with 17 bases between them. In nucleotides, the CDR3 is TGTGCCAGCAGCTTAGCGCAGCATTTAGCGGCAAATACGCAGTATTTT. Its protein is CASSLAQHLAANTQYF.